These 7 T cell receptor beta chains were sequenced from one sample in a study of Graves' ophthalmopathy and Graves' hyperthyroidism (dated by TCRdb to the late 2010s). Sequencing relied on an Illumina HiSeq 2000. TCR beta CDR3 regions were amplified from RNA transcripts for repertoire sequencing. A first-round RT-PCR used HTBI primers with the Qiagen OneStep RT-PCR kit, followed by a second-round multiplex PCR, size selection and purification. Through fastp at Q25 and MiXCR, TCRdb rebuilt clones from the public reads, retaining in-frame beta chains. Each entry merges the rows of one CDR3 protein and shows their most common DNA and genes. This sample gives about 240,000 distinct CDR3 sequences in total; less than 55% of them show up just once. Over 40% of the sample rests with the top ten. Sequencing was done on a sample of peripheral blood. The receptors derive from an adult man with Graves' ophthalmopathy.

J is TRBJ1-6 and V is TRBV6-5; the match to TRBD1 covers 11 bases. Germline assignment: CDR1 MNHEY and CDR2 SVGAGI. The CDR3 contains 17 residues. After removal of 1 base from V and 10 bases from J, the junction contained 9 bases not matched to a gene. The CDR3 is CASSYFSRTGGGSPLHF. CDR3 DNA: TGTGCCAGCAGTTACTTCTCTCGGACAGGGGGCGGGTCACCCCTCCACTTT.

J is TRBJ2-5 and V is TRBV3-1, with 7 bases matching TRBD1. Germline V gene sequence: CDR1 LGHDT, CDR2 YNNKEL (reference sequence). There are 16 residues in the CDR3. The junction had 14 bases not matched to a gene; V was cut back by 5 bases and J by 5 bases. CDR3 sequence (DNA): TGTGCCAGCAGCACCCCATCGACAGGGAGCATGGAGACCCAGTACTTC. This codes for CASSTPSTGSMETQYF.

The chain has TRBV10-3 and TRBJ2-2, with 9 positions matching TRBD2. J was trimmed by 3 bases and V by 10 bases; bases with no gene match: 6. Germline values: CDR1 ENHRY, CDR2 SYGVKD. The length of the CDR3 is 14 residues. CDR3 loop: CASSRTSDTGELFF. The CDR3 bases are TGTGCCAGCAGCCGGACTAGCGACACCGGGGAGCTGTTTTTT.

This clonotype has only a few counts. V gene TRBV15 combines with J gene TRBJ2-3, with 7 positions matching TRBD1. The germline V gene has CDR1 LNHNV and CDR2 YYDKDF (reference sequence). The length of the CDR3 is 15 residues. The J segment lost 4 bases and the V segment lost 3 bases, leaving 7 bases of the junction unmatched. CDR3 in amino acids: CATSRTGLLADTQYF. Here the CDR3 DNA reads TGTGCCACCAGCAGGACAGGGTTGTTGGCAGATACGCAGTATTTT.

Remarks on this clonotype: This could be a read error, since a much larger clone is one nucleotide away. This chain links TRBV20-1 with TRBJ1-2; no firm D call. Germline assignment: CDR1 DFQATT and CDR2 SNEGSKA (reference sequence). V shed 6 bases and J shed 4 bases, with 15 bases lying between them. The CDR3 contains 13 residues. The CDR3 spells CSAPEGTFYGYTF. CDR3 DNA: TGCAGTGCACCAGAGGGCACATTCTATGGCTACACCTTC.

This sequence joins TRBV12-3 or TRBV12-4 and TRBJ2-5; D is possibly TRBD1 (5 bases). CDR3 size: 13 residues. The V gene lost 4 bases and the J gene lost 5 bases, with 11 bases spanning the gap. This chain's CDR3 is CASSYGRAETQYF. In DNA, the CDR3 is TGTGCCAGCAGTTACGGCAGGGCGGAGACCCAGTACTTC.

V gene TRBV10-3 combines with J gene TRBJ2-3, with 8 positions matching TRBD2. Looked up from germline, CDR1 is ENHRY and CDR2 is SYGVKD. This CDR3 contains 16 residues. V lost 0 bases to trimming and J lost 3 bases; unmatched junction nucleotides: 5. DNA of the CDR3: TGTGCCATCAGTGAGTCGACGGCGGGGGGAACAGATACGCAGTATTTT. It yields the protein CAISESTAGGTDTQYF.